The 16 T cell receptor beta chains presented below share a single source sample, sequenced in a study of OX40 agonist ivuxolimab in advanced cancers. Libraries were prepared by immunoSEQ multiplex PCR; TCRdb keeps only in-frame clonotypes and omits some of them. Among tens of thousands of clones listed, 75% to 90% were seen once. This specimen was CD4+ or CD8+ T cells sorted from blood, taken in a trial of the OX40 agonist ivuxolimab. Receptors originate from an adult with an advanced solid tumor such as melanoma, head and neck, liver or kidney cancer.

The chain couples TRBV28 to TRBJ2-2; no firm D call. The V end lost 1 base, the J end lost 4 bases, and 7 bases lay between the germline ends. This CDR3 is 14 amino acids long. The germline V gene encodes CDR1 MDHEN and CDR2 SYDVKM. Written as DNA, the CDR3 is TGTGCCAGCAGTTTATTGTCCACCACCGGGGAGCTGTTTTTT. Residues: CASSLLSTTGELFF.

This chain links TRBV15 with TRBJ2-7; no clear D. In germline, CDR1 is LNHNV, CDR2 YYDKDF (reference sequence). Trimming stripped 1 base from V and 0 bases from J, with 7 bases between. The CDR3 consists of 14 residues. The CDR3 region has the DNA TGTGCCACCAGCAGAGGTTCGGTCTCCTACGAGCAGTACTTC. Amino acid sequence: CATSRGSVSYEQYF.

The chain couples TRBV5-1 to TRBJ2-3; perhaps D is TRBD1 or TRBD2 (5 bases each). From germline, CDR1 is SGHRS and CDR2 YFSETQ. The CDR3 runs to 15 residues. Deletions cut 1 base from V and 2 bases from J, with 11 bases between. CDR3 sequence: CASSLSREITDTQYF. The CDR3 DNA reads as TGCGCCAGCAGCTTGAGCAGGGAGATCACAGATACGCAGTATTTT.

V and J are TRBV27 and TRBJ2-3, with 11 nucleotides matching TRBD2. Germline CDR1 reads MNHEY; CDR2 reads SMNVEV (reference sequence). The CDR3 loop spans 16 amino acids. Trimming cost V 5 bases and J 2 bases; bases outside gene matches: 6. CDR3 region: CASSLTSGAFTDTQYF. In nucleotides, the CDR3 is TGTGCCAGCAGTCTGACTAGCGGGGCGTTCACAGATACGCAGTATTTT.

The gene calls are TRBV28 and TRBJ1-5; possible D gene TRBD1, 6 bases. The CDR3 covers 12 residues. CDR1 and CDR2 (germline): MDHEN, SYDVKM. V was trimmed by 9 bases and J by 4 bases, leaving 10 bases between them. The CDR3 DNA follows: TGTGCCAGTACACAGGGTAATCAGCCCCAGCATTTT. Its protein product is CASTQGNQPQHF.

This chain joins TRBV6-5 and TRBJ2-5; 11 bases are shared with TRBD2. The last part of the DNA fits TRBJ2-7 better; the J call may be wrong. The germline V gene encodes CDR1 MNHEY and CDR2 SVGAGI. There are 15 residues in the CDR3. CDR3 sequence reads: CASSLLAGASYEQYF. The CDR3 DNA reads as TGTGCCAGCAGCCTACTAGCGGGGGCCTCCTACGAGCAGTACTTC.

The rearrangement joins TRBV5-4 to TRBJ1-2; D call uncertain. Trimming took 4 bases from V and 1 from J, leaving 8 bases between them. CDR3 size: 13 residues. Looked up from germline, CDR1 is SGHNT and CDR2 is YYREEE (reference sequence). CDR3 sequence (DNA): TGTGCCAGCAGCCCCGAGGATAACTATGGCTACACCTTC. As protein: CASSPEDNYGYTF.

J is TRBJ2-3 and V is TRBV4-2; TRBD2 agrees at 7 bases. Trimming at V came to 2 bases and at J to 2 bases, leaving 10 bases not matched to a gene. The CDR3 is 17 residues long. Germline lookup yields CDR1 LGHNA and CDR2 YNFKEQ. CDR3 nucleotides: TGTGCCAGCAGCCAATCCCCTAGCGGAGAAAACACAGATACGCAGTATTTT. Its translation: CASSQSPSGENTDTQYF.

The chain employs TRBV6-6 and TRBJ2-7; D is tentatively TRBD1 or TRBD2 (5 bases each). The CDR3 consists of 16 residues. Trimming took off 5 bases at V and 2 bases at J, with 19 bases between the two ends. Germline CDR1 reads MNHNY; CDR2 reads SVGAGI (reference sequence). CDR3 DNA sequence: TGTGCCAGCAGTCCTACCCGGGACCCCCTACCCTACGAGCAGTACTTC. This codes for CASSPTRDPLPYEQYF.

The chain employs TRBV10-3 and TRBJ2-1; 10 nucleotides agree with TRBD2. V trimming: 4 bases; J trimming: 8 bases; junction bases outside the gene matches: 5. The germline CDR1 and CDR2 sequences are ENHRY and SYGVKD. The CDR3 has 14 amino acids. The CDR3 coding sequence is TGTGCCATCAGTGGCGCTAGCGGGAGTTATGAGCAGTTCTTC. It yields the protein CAISGASGSYEQFF.

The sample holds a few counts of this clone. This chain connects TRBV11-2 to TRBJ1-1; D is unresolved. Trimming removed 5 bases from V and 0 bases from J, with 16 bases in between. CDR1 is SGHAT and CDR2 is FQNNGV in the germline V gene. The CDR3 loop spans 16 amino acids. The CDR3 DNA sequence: TGTGCCAGCAGCATAGGAAACTGGGTCATGAACACTGAAGCTTTCTTT. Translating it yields CASSIGNWVMNTEAFF.

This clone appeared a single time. The CDR3 reads CASSLYGTVNTEAFF. The CDR3 coding sequence is TGCGCCAGCAGCCTTTACGGGACAGTCAACACTGAAGCTTTCTTT. This rearrangement joins TRBV5-1 to TRBJ1-1; TRBD1 matches at 7 bases. Trimming removed 4 bases from V and 2 bases from J; junction bases left unmatched: 8. Germline-derived CDR1 and CDR2 are SGHRS and YFSETQ. The CDR3 has 15 amino acids.

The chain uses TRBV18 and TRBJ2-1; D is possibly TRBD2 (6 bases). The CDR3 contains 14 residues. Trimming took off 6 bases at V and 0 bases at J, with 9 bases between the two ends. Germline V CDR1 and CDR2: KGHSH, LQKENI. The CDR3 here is CASSTSNSYNEQFF. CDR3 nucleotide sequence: TGTGCCAGCTCGACTAGTAACTCCTACAATGAGCAGTTCTTC.

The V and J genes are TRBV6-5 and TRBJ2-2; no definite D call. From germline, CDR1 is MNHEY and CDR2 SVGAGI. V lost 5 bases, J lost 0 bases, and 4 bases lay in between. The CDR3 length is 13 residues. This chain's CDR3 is CASSDTNTGELFF. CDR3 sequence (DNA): TGTGCCAGCAGTGACACGAACACCGGGGAGCTGTTTTTT.

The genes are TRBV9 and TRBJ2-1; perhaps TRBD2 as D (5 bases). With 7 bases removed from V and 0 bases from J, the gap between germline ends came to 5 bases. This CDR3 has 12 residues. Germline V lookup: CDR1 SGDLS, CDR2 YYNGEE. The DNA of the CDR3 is TGTGCCAGCGGAGGCTCCTACAATGAGCAGTTCTTC. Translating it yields CASGGSYNEQFF.

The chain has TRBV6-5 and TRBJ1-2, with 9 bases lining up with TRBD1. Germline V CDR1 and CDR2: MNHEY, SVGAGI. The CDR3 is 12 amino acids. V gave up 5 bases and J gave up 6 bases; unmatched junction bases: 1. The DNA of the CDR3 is TGTGCCAGCAGTCGGACAGGGGATGGCTACACCTTC. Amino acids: CASSRTGDGYTF.